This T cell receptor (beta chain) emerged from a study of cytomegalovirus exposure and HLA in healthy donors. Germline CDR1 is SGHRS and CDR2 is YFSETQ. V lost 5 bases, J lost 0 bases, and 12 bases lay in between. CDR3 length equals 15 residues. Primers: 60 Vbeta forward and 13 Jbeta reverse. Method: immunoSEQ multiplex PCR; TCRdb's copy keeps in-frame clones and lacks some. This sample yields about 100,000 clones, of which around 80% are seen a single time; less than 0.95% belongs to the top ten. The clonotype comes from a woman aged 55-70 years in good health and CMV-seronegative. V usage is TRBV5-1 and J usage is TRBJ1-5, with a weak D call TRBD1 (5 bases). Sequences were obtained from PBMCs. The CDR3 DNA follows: TGCGCCAGCAGACCCGACAGCTATAGCAATCAGCCCCAGCATTTT. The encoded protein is CASRPDSYSNQPQHF. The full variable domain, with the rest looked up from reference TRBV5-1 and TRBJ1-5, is KAGVTQTPRYLIKTRGQQVTLSCSPISGHRSVSWYQQTPGQGLQFLFEYFSETQRNKGNFPGRFSGRQFSNSRSEMNVSTLELGDSALYLCASRPDSYSNQPQHFGDGTRLSIL.